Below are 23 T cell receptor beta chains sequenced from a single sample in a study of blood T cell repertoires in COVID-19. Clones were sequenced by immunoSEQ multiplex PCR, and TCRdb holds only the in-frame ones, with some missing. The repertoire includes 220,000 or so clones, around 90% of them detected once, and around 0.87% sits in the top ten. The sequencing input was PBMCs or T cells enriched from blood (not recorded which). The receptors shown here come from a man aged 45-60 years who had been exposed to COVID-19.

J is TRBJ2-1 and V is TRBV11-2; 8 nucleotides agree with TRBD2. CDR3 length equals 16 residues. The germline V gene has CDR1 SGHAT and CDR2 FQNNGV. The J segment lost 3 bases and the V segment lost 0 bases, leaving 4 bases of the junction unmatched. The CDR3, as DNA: TGTGCCAGCAGCTTAGACGGAGCGGGGGTCTACAATGAGCAGTTCTTC. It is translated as CASSLDGAGVYNEQFF.

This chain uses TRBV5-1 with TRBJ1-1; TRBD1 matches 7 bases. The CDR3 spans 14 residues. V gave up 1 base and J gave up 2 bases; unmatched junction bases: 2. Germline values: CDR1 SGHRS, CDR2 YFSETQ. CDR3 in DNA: TGCGCCAGCAGCTTGAGAGGGGGCAACACTGAAGCTTTCTTT. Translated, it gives CASSLRGGNTEAFF.

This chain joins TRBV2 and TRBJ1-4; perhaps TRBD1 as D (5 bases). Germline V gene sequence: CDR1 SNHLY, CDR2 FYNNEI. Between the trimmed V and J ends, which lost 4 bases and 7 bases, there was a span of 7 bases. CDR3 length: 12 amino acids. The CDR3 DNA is TGTGCCAGCAGTGTGGGACTTGAAAAACTGTTTTTT. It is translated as CASSVGLEKLFF.

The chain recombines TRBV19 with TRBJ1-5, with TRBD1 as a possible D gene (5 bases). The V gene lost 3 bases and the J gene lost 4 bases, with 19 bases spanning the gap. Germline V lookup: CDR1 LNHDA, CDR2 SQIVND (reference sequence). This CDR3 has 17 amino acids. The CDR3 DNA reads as TGTGCCAGTAGTATGGGGCCTCTTGTCCCAAATAATCAGCCCCAGCATTTT. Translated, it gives CASSMGPLVPNNQPQHF.

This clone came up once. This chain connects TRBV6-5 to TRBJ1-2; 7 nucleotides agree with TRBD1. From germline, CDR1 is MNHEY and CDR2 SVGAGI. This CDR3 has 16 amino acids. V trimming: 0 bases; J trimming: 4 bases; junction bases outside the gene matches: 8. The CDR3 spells CASSYSLSTGPYGYTF. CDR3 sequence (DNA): TGTGCCAGCAGTTACTCCCTTTCGACAGGGCCCTATGGCTACACCTTC.

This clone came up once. This CDR3 reads CAISEQVPNHNEQFF. The CDR3 coding sequence is TGTGCCATCAGTGAGCAGGTTCCTAATCACAATGAGCAGTTCTTC. The chain is built from TRBV10-3 and TRBJ2-1; D call uncertain. Germline CDR1 reads ENHRY; CDR2 reads SYGVKD. Trimming removed 2 bases at V and 5 bases at J, with 13 bases between. The CDR3 covers 15 residues.

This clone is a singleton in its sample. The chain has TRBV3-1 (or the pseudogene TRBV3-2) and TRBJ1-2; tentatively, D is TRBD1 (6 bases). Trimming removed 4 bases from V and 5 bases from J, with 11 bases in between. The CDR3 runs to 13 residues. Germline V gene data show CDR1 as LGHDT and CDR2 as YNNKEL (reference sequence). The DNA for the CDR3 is TGTGCCAGCAGCCTCGACAGGATTTATGGCTACACCTTC. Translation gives CASSLDRIYGYTF.

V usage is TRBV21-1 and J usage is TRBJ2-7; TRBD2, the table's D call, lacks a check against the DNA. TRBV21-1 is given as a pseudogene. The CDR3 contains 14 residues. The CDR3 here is CASSKAPGFHEQYF. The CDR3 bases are TGTGCCAGCAGCAAAGCCCCCGGGTTCCACGAGCAGTACTTC.

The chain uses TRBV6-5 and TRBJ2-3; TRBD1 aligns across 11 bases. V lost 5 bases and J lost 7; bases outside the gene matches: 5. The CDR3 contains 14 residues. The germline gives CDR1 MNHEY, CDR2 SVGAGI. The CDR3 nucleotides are TGTGCCAGCAGTACACGGACAGGGGGCAATACGCAGTATTTT. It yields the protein CASSTRTGGNTQYF.

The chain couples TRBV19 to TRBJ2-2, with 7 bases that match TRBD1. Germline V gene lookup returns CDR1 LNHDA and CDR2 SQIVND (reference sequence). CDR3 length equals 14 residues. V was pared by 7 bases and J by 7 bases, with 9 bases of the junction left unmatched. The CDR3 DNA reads TGTGCCAGTATCTCCGGGACAGTCCTCGGGGAGCTGTTTTTT. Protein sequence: CASISGTVLGELFF.

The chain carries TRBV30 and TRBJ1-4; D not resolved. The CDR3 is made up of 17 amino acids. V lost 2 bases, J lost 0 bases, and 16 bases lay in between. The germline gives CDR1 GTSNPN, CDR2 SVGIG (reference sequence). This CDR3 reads CAWSPLTEIATNEKLFF. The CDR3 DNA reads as TGTGCCTGGAGTCCGCTCACAGAAATTGCAACTAATGAAAAACTGTTTTTT.

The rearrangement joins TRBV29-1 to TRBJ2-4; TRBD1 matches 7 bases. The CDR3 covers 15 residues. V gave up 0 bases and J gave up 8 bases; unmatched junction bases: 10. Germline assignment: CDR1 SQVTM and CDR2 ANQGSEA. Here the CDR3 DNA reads TGCAGCGTTGAAGAAAAGACAGGGCCGCGTTACATTCAGTACTTC. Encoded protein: CSVEEKTGPRYIQYF.

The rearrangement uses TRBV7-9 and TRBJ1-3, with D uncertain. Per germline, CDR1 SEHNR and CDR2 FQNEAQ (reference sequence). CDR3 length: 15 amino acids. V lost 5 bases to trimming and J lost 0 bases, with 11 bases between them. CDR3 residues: CASSLPLLSGNTIYF. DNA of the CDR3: TGTGCCAGCAGCCTCCCACTGCTCTCTGGAAACACCATATATTTT.

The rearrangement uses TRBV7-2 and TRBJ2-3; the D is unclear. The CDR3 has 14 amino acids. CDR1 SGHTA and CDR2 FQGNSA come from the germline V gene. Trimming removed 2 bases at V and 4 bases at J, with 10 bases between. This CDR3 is CASSLMVAPDTQYF. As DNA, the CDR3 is TGTGCCAGCAGCTTAATGGTAGCTCCAGATACGCAGTATTTT.

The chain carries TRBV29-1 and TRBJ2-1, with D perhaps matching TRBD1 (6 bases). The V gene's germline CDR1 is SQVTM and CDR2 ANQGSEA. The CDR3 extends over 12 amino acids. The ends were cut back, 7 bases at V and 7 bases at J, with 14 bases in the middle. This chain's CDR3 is CSARGVGNEQFF. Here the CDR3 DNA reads TGCAGCGCCAGGGGAGTAGGAAATGAGCAGTTCTTC.

CDR3 loop: CASRDNYSPLHF. In DNA form, the CDR3 reads TGCGCCAGCAGGGACAACTATTCACCCCTCCACTTT. The chain combines TRBV10-2 with TRBJ1-6; perhaps TRBD1 as D (5 bases). V lost 6 bases and J 8 bases, leaving 8 bases between the germline ends. The CDR3 contains 12 residues. Germline-derived CDR1 and CDR2 are WSHSY and SAAADI.

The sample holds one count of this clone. CDR3 sequence reads: CATRGSGNFFEQYV. CDR3 DNA: TGTGCCACCAGAGGGAGCGGGAACTTCTTCGAGCAGTACGTC. V gene TRBV10-3 combines with J gene TRBJ2-7; 7 bases agree with TRBD2. Germline V lookup: CDR1 ENHRY, CDR2 SYGVKD. The CDR3 is 14 residues long. The V segment lost 10 bases and the J segment 6 bases; nucleotides outside the gene matches: 15.

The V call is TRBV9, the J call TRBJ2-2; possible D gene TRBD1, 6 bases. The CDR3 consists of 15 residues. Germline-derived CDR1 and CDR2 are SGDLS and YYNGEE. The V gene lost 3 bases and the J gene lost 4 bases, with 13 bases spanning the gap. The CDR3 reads CASSGVDRPTGELFF. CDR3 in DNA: TGTGCCAGCAGCGGGGTGGACAGACCCACCGGGGAGCTGTTTTTT.

The CDR3 reads CSVDPGQGITDQYF. Here the CDR3 DNA reads TGCAGCGTTGACCCGGGACAGGGAATCACGGACCAGTACTTC. The chain uses TRBV29-1 and TRBJ2-5; 9 positions match TRBD1. The V gene's germline CDR1 is SQVTM and CDR2 ANQGSEA. The CDR3 runs 14 residues. The V and J ends lost 3 bases and 10 bases, in that order; junction bases with no gene match: 12.

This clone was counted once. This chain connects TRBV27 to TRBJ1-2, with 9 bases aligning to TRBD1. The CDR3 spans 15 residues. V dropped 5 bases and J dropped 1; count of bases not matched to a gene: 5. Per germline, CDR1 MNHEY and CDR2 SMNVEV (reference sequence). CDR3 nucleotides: TGTGCCAGCAGTCGGACAGGGGCCTTTAACTATGGCTACACCTTC. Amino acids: CASSRTGAFNYGYTF.

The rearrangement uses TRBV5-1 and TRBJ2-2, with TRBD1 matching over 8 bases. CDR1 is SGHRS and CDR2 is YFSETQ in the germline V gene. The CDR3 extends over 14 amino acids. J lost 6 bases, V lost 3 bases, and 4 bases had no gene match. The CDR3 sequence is CASSSTQGAGELFF. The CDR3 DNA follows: TGCGCCAGCAGCTCGACACAGGGGGCCGGGGAGCTGTTTTTT.

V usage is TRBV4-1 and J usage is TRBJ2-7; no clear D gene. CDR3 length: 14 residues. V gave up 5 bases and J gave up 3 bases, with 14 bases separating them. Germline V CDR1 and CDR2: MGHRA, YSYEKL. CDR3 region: CASSETVRNYEQYV. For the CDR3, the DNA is TGCGCCAGCAGCGAAACAGTACGCAACTACGAGCAGTACGTC.

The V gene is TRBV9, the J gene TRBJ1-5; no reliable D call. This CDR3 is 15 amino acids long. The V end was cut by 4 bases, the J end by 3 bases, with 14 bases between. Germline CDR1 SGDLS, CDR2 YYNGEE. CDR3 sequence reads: CASSNTPGYNQPQHF. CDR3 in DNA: TGTGCCAGCAGCAACACTCCGGGGTACAATCAGCCCCAGCATTTT.